This T cell receptor beta chain was obtained from a study of cytomegalovirus exposure and HLA in healthy donors. Per the germline V gene, CDR1 is MGHRA and CDR2 is YSYEKL. The J segment lost 3 bases and the V segment lost 4 bases, leaving 6 bases of the junction unmatched. The CDR3 covers 15 residues. This clone was seen only once. Antigen: not known. Study conclusions and caveats: According to the study, roughly 160 TCR beta chains were cytomegalovirus-associated.

In the PCR, 60 Vbeta and 13 Jbeta primers were used. Clones were read by immunoSEQ multiplex PCR, and TCRdb kept only the in-frame ones, dropping some. The repertoire holds 120,000 or so clones, with approximately 84% as singletons. Material: PBMCs. The rearrangement links TRBV4-1 to TRBJ2-1; TRBD2 agrees at 7 bases. The receptor comes from a man aged 40-49 years in good health and CMV-seronegative. The CDR3 region is CASSLPAGSYNEQFF. CDR3 nucleotides: TGCGCCAGCAGCCTACCAGCGGGGAGCTACAATGAGCAGTTCTTC.